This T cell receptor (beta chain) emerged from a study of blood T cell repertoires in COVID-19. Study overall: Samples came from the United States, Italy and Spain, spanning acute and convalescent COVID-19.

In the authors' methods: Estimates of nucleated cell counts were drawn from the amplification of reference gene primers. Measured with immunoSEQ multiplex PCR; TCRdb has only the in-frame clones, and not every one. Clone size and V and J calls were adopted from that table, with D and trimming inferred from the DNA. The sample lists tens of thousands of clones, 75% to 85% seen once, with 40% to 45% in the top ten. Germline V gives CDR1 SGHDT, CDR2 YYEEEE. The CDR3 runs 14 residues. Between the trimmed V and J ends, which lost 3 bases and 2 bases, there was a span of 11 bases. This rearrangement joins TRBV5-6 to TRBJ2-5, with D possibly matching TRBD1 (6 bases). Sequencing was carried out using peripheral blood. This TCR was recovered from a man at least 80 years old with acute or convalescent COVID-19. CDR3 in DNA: TGTGCCAGCAGCTCCTGGGACACTCAAGAGACCCAGTACTTC. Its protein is CASSSWDTQETQYF. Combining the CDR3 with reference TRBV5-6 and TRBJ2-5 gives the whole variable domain DAGVTQSPTHLIKTRGQQVTLRCSPKSGHDTVSWYQQALGQGPQFIFQYYEEEERQRGNFPDRFSGHQFPNYSSELNVNALLLGDSALYLCASSSWDTQETQYFGPGTRLLVL.